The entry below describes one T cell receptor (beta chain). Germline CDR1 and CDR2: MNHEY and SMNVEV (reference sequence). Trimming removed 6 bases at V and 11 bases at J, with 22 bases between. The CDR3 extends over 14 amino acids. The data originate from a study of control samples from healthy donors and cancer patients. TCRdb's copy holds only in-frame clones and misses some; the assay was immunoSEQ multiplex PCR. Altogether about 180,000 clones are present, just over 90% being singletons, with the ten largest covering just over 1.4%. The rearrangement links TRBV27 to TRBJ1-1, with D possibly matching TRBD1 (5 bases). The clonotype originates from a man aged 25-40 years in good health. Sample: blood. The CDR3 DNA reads TGTGCCAGCAGCGGCGGCGGGGCCCTATCTGTCGCTTTCTTT. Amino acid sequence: CASSGGGALSVAFF.